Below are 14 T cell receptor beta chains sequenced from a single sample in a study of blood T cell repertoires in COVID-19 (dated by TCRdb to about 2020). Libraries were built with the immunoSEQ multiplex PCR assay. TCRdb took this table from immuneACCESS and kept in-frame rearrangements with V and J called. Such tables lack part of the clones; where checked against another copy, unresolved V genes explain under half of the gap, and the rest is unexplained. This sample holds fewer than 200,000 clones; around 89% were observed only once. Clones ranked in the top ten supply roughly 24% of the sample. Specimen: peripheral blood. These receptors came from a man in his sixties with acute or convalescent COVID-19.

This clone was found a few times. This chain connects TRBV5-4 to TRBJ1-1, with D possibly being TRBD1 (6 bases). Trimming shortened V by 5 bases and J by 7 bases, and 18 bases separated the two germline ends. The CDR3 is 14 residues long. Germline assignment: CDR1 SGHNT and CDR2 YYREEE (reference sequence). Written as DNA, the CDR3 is TGTGCCAGCAGTCGGGACACCTCTTCCTATGAAGCTTTCTTT. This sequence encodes CASSRDTSSYEAFF.

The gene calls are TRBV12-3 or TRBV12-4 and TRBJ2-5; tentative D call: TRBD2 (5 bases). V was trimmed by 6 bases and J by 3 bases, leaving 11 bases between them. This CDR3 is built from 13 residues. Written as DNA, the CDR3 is TGTGCCAGCAGGATACGAGGGAAAGAGACCCAGTACTTC. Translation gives CASRIRGKETQYF.

As DNA, the CDR3 is TGTGCCAGCAGCTATGAGAGGGGAAGGGGGTACAATGAGCAGTTCTTC. Protein sequence: CASSYERGRGYNEQFF. This rearrangement joins TRBV7-9 to TRBJ2-1, with D possibly being TRBD1 (6 bases). CDR1 and CDR2 (germline): SEHNR, FQNEAQ (reference sequence). The CDR3 totals 16 residues. The V end lost 4 bases, the J end lost 4 bases, and 17 bases lay between the germline ends.

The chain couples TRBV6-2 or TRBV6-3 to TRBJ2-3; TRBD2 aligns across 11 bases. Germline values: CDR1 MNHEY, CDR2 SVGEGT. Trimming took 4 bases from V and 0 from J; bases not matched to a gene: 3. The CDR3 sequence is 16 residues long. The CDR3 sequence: CASSSRLAGSTDTQYF. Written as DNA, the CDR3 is TGTGCCAGCAGTTCCCGACTAGCGGGAAGCACAGATACGCAGTATTTT.

The CDR3 nucleotides are TGTGCCAGCAGTCCCACAACGACTCAGTTCTTC. Amino acids: CASSPTTTQFF. This chain uses TRBV12-3 or TRBV12-4 with TRBJ2-1; D ambiguous. The V end was cut by 5 bases, the J end by 13 bases, with 12 bases between. The CDR3 is made up of 11 amino acids.

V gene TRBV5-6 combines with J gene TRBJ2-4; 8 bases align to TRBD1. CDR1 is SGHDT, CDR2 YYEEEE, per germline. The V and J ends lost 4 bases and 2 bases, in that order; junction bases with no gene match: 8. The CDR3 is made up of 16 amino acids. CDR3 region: CASSTRGQGSKNIQYF. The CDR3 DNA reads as TGTGCCAGCAGCACTAGAGGACAGGGATCCAAAAACATTCAGTACTTC.

CDR3 residues: CASSLREGSEKLFF. The DNA of the CDR3 is TGCGCCAGCAGCTTGAGGGAGGGGAGTGAAAAACTGTTTTTT. The chain combines TRBV5-1 with TRBJ1-4; a weak D match, TRBD1 (5 bases). V lost 1 base and J 7 bases, leaving 11 bases between the germline ends. The CDR3 runs to 14 residues. Per germline, CDR1 SGHRS and CDR2 YFSETQ.

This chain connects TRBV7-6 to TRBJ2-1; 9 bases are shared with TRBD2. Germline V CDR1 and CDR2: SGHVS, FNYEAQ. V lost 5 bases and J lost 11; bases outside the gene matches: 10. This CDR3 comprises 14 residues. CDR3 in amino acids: CASSPEVGLAKQFF. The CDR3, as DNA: TGTGCCAGCAGCCCGGAAGTAGGACTAGCGAAGCAGTTCTTC.

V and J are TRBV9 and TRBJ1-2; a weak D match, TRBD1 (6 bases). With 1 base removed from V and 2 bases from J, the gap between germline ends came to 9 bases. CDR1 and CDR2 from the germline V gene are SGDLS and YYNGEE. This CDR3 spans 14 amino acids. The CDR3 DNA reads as TGTGCCAGCAGCGTAACACAGGGAAACTATGGCTACACCTTC. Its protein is CASSVTQGNYGYTF.

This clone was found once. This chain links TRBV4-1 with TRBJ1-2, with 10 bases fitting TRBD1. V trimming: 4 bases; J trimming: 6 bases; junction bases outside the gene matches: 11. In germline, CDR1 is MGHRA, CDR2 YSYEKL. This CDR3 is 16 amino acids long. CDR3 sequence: CASSRLWTGGMDGYTF. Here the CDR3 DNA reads TGCGCCAGCAGCCGACTTTGGACAGGGGGGATGGATGGCTACACCTTC.

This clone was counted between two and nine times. The DNA for the CDR3 is TGTGCCAGCAGCTTAGTGTCTAGCGGATACGAGCAGTACTTC. Translating gives CASSLVSSGYEQYF. This sequence joins TRBV7-2 and TRBJ2-7, with 7 bases that match TRBD2. Germline V gene sequence: CDR1 SGHTA, CDR2 FQGNSA. The CDR3 has 14 residues. The trim removed 1 base at V and 4 bases at J, leaving 4 bases unmatched.

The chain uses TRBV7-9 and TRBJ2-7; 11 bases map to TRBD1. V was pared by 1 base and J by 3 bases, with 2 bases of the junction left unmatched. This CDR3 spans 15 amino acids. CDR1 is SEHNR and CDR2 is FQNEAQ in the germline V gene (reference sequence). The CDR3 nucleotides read TGTGCCAGCAGCTTAGGGGGACAGGGGGACTACGAGCAGTACGTC. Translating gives CASSLGGQGDYEQYV.

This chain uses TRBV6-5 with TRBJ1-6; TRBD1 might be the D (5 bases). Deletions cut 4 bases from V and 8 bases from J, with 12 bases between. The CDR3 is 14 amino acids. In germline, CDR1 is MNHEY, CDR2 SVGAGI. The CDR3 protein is CASSLQARDSPLHF. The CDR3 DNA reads TGTGCCAGCAGTTTACAGGCAAGAGATTCACCCCTCCACTTT.

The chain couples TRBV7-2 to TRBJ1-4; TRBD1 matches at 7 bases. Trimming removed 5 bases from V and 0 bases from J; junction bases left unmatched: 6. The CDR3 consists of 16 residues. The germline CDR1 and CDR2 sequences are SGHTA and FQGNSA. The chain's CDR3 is CASSPTGVPTNEKLFF. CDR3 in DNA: TGTGCCAGCAGCCCCACAGGGGTTCCAACTAATGAAAAACTGTTTTTT.